The clone carrying this T cell receptor (beta chain) was seen just once. In germline, CDR1 is MNHEY, CDR2 SMNVEV (reference sequence). V lost 1 base, J lost 6 bases, and 7 bases lay in between. The CDR3 runs 13 residues. These data belong to a study of blood T cell repertoires in COVID-19. Study-level information: Sites in the United States, Italy and Spain provided acute and convalescent COVID-19 samples.

Authors' methods: From reference gene primer amplification, estimates of nucleated cell counts were derived. Produced via immunoSEQ multiplex PCR; TCRdb's table is partial and in-frame only. That table furnishes V, J and clone size, whereas the DNA furnished D and trimming. The table lists 230,000 or so clones, more than 65% of them singletons. Source material: peripheral blood. The receptor was isolated from a woman in her thirties or forties who had recovered from COVID-19. The chain links TRBV27 to TRBJ1-5; D ambiguous. CDR3 coding DNA: TGTGCCAGCAGTTTATATGCGGGTCAGCCCCAGCATTTT. It codes for CASSLYAGQPQHF.